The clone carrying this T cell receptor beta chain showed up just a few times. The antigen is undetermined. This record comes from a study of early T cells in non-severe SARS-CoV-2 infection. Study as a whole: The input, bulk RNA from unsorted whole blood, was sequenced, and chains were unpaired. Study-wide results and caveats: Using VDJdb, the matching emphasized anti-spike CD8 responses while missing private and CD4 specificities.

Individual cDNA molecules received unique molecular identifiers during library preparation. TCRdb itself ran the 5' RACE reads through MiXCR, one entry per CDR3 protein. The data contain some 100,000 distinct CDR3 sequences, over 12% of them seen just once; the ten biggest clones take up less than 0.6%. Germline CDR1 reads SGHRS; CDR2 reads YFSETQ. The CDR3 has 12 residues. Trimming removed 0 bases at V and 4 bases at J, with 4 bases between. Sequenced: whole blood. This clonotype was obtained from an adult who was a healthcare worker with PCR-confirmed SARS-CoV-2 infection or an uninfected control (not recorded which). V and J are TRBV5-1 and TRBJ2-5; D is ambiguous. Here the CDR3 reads CASSLAAETQYF. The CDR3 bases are TGCGCCAGCAGCTTGGCCGCAGAGACCCAGTACTTC.